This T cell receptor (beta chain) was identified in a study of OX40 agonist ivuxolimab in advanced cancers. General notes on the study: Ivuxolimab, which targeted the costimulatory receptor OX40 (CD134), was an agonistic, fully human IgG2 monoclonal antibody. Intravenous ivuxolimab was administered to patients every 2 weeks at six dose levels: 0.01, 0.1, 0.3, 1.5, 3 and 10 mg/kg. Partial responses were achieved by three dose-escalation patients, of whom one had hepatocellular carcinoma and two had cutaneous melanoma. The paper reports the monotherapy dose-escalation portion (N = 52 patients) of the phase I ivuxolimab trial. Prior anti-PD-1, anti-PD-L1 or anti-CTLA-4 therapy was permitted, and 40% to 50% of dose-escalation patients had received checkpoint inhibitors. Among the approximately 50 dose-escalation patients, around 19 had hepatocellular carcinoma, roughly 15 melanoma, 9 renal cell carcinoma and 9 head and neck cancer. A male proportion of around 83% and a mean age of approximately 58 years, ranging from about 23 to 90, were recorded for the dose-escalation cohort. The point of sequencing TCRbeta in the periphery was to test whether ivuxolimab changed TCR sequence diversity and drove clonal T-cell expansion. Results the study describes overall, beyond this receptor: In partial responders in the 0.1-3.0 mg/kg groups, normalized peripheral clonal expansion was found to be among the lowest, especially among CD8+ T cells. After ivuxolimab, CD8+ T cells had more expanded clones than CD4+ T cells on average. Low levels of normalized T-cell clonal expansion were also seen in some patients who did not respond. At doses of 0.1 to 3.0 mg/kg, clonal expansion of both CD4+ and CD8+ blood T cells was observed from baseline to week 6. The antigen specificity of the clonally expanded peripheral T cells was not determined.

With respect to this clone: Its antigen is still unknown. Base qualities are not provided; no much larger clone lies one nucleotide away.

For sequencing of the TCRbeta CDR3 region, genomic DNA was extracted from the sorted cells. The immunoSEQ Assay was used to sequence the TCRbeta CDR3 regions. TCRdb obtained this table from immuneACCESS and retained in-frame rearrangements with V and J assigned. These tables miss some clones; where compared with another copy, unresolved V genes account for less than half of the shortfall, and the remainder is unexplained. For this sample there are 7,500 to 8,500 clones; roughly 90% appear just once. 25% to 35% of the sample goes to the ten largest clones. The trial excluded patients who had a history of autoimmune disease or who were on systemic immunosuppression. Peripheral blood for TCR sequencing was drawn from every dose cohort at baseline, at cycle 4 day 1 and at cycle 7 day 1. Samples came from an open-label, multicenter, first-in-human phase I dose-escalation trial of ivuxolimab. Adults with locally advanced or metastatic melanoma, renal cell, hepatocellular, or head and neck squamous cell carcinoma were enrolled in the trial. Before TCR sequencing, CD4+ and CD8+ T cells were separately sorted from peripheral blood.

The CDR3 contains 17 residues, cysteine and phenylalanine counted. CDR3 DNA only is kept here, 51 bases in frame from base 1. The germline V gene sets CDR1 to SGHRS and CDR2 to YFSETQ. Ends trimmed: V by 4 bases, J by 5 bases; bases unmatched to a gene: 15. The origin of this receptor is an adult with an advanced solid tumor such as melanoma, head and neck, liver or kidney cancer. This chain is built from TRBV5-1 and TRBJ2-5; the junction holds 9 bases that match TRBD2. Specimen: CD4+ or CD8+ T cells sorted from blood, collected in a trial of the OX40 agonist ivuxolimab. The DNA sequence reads TGCGCCAGCAGCCCTGCTAGCGGGATACCGTTCTTTGAGACCCAGTACTTC. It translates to CASSPASGIPFFETQYF.